These 15 T cell receptor beta chains were sequenced from one sample in a study of blood T cell repertoires in COVID-19. The data were produced by immunoSEQ multiplex PCR, yet TCRdb's version contains in-frame clones alone and is incomplete. Among under 300,000 clones, roughly 85% were seen once, and the ten largest hold 7.5% to 10%. The sample was peripheral blood. These receptors were obtained from a woman aged 45-65 years who had recovered from COVID-19.

The chain couples TRBV4-3 to TRBJ2-7; 8 bases match TRBD2. V trimming: 0 bases; J trimming: 2 bases; junction bases outside the gene matches: 6. CDR1 and CDR2 from the germline V gene are LGHNA and YSLEER. There are 16 residues in the CDR3. The CDR3 DNA sequence: TGCGCCAGCAGCCAAGAACGACTAGCGTTGACCTACGAGCAGTACTTC. It specifies CASSQERLALTYEQYF.

The V call is TRBV2, the J call TRBJ1-3, with D hard to call. CDR1 and CDR2 (germline): SNHLY, FYNNEI. This CDR3 has 15 residues. V was trimmed by 4 bases and J by 3 bases, leaving 13 bases between them. CDR3 protein: CASSAEGVYGNTIYF. The DNA of the CDR3 is TGTGCCAGCAGTGCAGAGGGAGTATATGGAAACACCATATATTTT.

V gene TRBV18 combines with J gene TRBJ2-7; TRBD2 is a possible D gene (6 bases). V was pared by 2 bases and J by 0 bases, with 11 bases between. Germline V lookup: CDR1 KGHSH, CDR2 LQKENI. The CDR3 has 15 residues. The CDR3: CASSPSGGVSYEQYF. Here the CDR3 DNA reads TGTGCCAGCTCACCATCGGGCGGGGTCTCCTACGAGCAGTACTTC.

This clone was observed once. This CDR3 is CASSQDHGAGGNSPLHF. The CDR3 nucleotides are TGCGCCAGCAGCCAAGATCACGGTGCTGGGGGGAATTCACCCCTCCACTTT. The rearrangement links TRBV4-3 to TRBJ1-6; TRBD1 is a possible D gene (5 bases). The CDR3 totals 17 residues. Germline V gene sequence: CDR1 LGHNA, CDR2 YSLEER. The ends were cut back, 0 bases at V and 7 bases at J, with 16 bases in the middle.

The chain couples TRBV7-9 to TRBJ1-1; 11 positions agree with TRBD1. Germline CDR1 SEHNR, CDR2 FQNEAQ (reference sequence). With V trimmed by 0 bases and J by 10 bases, 7 bases remained unmatched. The CDR3 contains 15 residues. CDR3 in DNA: TGTGCCAGCAGCTTAGCTGCCGGGACAGGGGGTAGAGCTTTCTTT. As protein: CASSLAAGTGGRAFF. The variable domain in full, with the rest retrieved from reference TRBV7-9 and TRBJ1-1, is DTGVSQNPRHKITKRGQNVTFRCDPISEHNRLYWYRQTLGQGPEFLTYFQNEAQLEKSRLLSDRFSAERPKGSFSTLEIQRTEQGDSAMYLCASSLAAGTGGRAFFGQGTRLTVV.

CDR3 bases: TGCGCCAGCAGCCAAGTATGGTCAGCGGAAAACATTCAGTACTTC. It yields the protein CASSQVWSAENIQYF. V and J are TRBV4-3 and TRBJ2-4, with D maybe TRBD2 (5 bases). Trimming shortened V by 1 base and J by 5 bases, and 12 bases separated the two germline ends. Germline V lookup: CDR1 LGHNA, CDR2 YSLEER. This CDR3 region has 15 residues.

The chain combines TRBV7-3 with TRBJ2-7; TRBD2 matches 13 bases. Germline V gene data show CDR1 as SGHTA and CDR2 as FQGTGA. This CDR3 comprises 15 residues. Trimming removed 6 bases from V and 3 bases from J; junction bases left unmatched: 5. This CDR3 reads CASRMRTSGSYEQYF. The CDR3 nucleotides read TGTGCCAGCAGGATGAGGACTAGCGGGAGCTACGAGCAGTACTTC.

CDR3 amino acids: CASSPGTHNSPLHF. DNA of the CDR3: TGTGCCAGCAGCCCCGGGACACATAATTCACCCCTCCACTTT. The V call is TRBV7-3, the J call TRBJ1-6, with D possibly being TRBD1 (6 bases). The V end was cut by 5 bases, the J end by 5 bases, with 10 bases between. The V gene's germline CDR1 is SGHTA and CDR2 FQGTGA. The CDR3 is 14 amino acids. Combining the CDR3 with reference TRBV7-3 and TRBJ1-6 gives the whole variable domain GAGVSQTPSNKVTEKGKYVELRCDPISGHTALYWYRQSLGQGPEFLIYFQGTGAADDSGLPNDRFFAVRPEGSVSTLKIQRTERGDSAVYLCASSPGTHNSPLHFGNGTRLTVT.

CDR3 protein: CASGSPPGHNRDSPLHF. The DNA of the CDR3 is TGTGCCAGTGGGTCCCCTCCAGGTCACAACAGGGATTCACCCCTCCACTTT. The gene calls are TRBV19 and TRBJ1-6; D might be TRBD1 (6 bases). CDR1 is LNHDA and CDR2 is SQIVND in the germline V gene (reference sequence). V was shortened by 8 bases and J by 8 bases, with 25 bases between the two germline ends. The CDR3 sequence is 17 residues long.

The genes are TRBV6-2 or TRBV6-3 and TRBJ2-7; TRBD1 agrees at 10 bases. Germline CDR1 reads MNHEY; CDR2 reads SVGEGT. The CDR3 has 15 amino acids. With 5 bases clipped from V and 3 bases from J, the junction kept 7 bases outside the gene matches. The CDR3 protein is CASSKPGDRGYEQYF. DNA of the CDR3: TGTGCCAGCAGTAAACCCGGGGACAGGGGCTACGAGCAGTACTTC.

The J gene is TRBJ2-1, the V gene TRBV11-3; D perhaps matches TRBD1 (6 bases). Trimming left V 5 bases short and J 8 bases short, with 13 bases between. The CDR3 length is 13 residues. Germline CDR1 and CDR2: SGHNT and YENEEA. CDR3 sequence reads: CASSPTGSHEQFF. CDR3 in DNA: TGTGCCAGCAGCCCGACAGGTTCGCATGAGCAGTTCTTC.

V usage is TRBV28 and J usage is TRBJ2-7; D is perhaps TRBD1 (5 bases). Trimming removed 8 bases from V and 2 bases from J, with 13 bases in between. The germline CDR1 and CDR2 sequences are MDHEN and SYDVKM. The CDR3 loop spans 13 amino acids. The CDR3 region is CASGHKLPYEQYF. The CDR3 DNA reads as TGTGCCAGCGGACATAAGCTACCCTACGAGCAGTACTTC.

This rearrangement joins TRBV18 to TRBJ1-1; D possibly corresponds to TRBD1 (6 bases). The CDR3 covers 18 residues. V was clipped by 4 bases and J by 4 bases, with 25 bases between them. Germline V lookup: CDR1 KGHSH, CDR2 LQKENI. As DNA, the CDR3 is TGTGCCAGCTCACTCCGACAGGTCTCTCGGTATGAGGGCACTGAAGCTTTCTTT. Translated: CASSLRQVSRYEGTEAFF.

V gene TRBV9 combines with J gene TRBJ2-1; D gene uncertain. Germline V gene sequence: CDR1 SGDLS, CDR2 YYNGEE. The CDR3 spans 15 residues. V lost 4 bases, J lost 5 bases, and 16 bases lay in between. CDR3 in amino acids: CASSPNQAYNNEQFF. The DNA for the CDR3 is TGTGCCAGCAGCCCAAATCAGGCCTATAACAATGAGCAGTTCTTC.

The rearrangement links TRBV3-1 (or the pseudogene TRBV3-2) to TRBJ2-1; TRBD2 matches at 11 bases. Germline CDR1 LGHDT, CDR2 YNNKEL (reference sequence). CDR3 size: 16 residues. The V and J ends lost 5 bases and 8 bases, in that order; junction bases with no gene match: 11. CDR3 nucleotide sequence: TGTGCCAGCAGCACCACACTAGCGGGAGCCCCCGATGAGCAGTTCTTC. It translates to CASSTTLAGAPDEQFF.